This TCR beta chain was sequenced in a study of cytomegalovirus exposure and HLA in healthy donors. Across the study: Assignment to the Caucasian-associated ancestry cluster applied to approximately 80% of the approximately 400 genotyped donors.

CDR1 is SEHNR and CDR2 is FQNEAQ in the germline V gene (reference sequence). V was pared by 8 bases and J by 3 bases, with 6 bases of the junction left unmatched. The CDR3 has 13 amino acids. PCR used 60 Vbeta primers and 13 Jbeta primers. The method was immunoSEQ multiplex PCR; TCRdb's version includes in-frame clones alone and lacks a portion of them. Here the sample spans 100,000 or so clones, more than 75% being singletons. General study results and limits: The study put under 200 TCR beta chains on its list as cytomegalovirus-associated. Some V segments (TRBV6-2 and TRBV6-3 among them) were excluded as indistinguishable.

This clone is a singleton in its sample. Its antigen is still unknown. Sequenced material: PBMCs. The sequence was obtained from a woman aged 45-65 years in good health and CMV-seropositive. V is TRBV7-9 and J is TRBJ2-7; TRBD1 aligns across 8 bases. CDR3 loop: CASVHRGDYEQYF. CDR3 nucleotide sequence: TGTGCCAGCGTCCACAGGGGGGACTACGAGCAGTACTTC.